Included here is one TCR beta chain sequence, with context. Its antigen is not known. This sample is drawn from a study of CD8+ T cells in alopecia areata. Study conclusions and caveats: Elevated clonality characterized lesional scalp relative to normal scalp, particularly in alopecia totalis/universalis. Scalp sample data also include resident alphabeta T cells from normal skin.

After isolation, RNA underwent reverse transcription to generate cDNA as the sequencing template. Sequenced by immunoSEQ multiplex PCR; TCRdb stores in-frame clones only, minus some. The data contain about 190,000 clones, just under 60% of them singletons. Starting from PBMCs, sorting isolated CD4+ and CD8+ T cells. The CDR3 loop spans 16 amino acids. This TCR derives from a human donor with alopecia areata. This chain connects TRBV12-2 to TRBJ2-2. TRBV12-2 is assigned pseudogene status. Specimen: CD4+ T cells sorted from blood, collected at week 0. CDR3: CASRRKSLGRTGELFF. In nucleotides, the CDR3 is TGTGCAAGTCGCCGAAAGAGCTTAGGTCGCACCGGGGAGCTGTTTTTT.